The clone carrying this TCR beta chain showed up just a few times. Trimming shortened V by 5 bases and J by 7 bases, and 18 bases separated the two germline ends. This CDR3 is built from 14 residues. CDR1 and CDR2 (germline): MDHEN, SYDVKM. The PCR had 60 Vbeta and 13 Jbeta primers. Sequencing used immunoSEQ multiplex PCR; TCRdb keeps in-frame clones, though not all of them. The data hold about 110,000 clones, with about 64% observed a single time. These data originate in a study of cytomegalovirus exposure and HLA in healthy donors. The origin of this receptor is a man aged 18 to 29 in good health and CMV-seropositive. The sequenced sample was PBMCs. The V and J genes are TRBV28 and TRBJ2-7, with D tentatively TRBD2 (5 bases). CDR3 amino acids: CASSPPIGRLEQYF. The CDR3 bases are TGTGCCAGCAGTCCCCCCATTGGGAGATTGGAGCAGTACTTC.